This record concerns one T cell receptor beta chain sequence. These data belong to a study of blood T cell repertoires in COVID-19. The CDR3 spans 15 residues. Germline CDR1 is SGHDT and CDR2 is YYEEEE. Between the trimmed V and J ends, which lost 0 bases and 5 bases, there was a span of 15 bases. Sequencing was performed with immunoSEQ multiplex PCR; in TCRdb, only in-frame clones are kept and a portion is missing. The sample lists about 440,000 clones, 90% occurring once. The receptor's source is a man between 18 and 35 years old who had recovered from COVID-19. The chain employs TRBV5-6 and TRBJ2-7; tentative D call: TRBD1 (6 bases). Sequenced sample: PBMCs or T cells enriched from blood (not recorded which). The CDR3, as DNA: TGTGCCAGCAGCTTGGATAAGACAGGTATCGACGAGCAGTACTTC. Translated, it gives CASSLDKTGIDEQYF.